This T cell receptor (beta chain) was recovered during a study of T cells in Graves' hyperthyroidism and ophthalmopathy. Study-wide results and caveats: In the blood, most expanded thyroid clonotypes above 0.001 appeared as well. Ophthalmopathy was distinguished from stable hyperthyroidism by 13 V-J signatures.

TCR beta CDR3 sequences were amplified from RNA transcripts. The HTBI set primed first-round TCR CDR3 RT-PCR. MiXCR, applied by TCRdb to the multiplex PCR reads, yields one record per CDR3 protein. The table lists roughly 380,000 distinct CDR3 sequences, roughly 13% of them singletons. Cells are PBMCs isolated from about 10 ml of fresh blood. The V gene's germline CDR1 is SGHRS and CDR2 YFSETQ. The CDR3 extends over 16 amino acids. Trimming stripped 5 bases from V and 7 bases from J, with 19 bases between. Of note for this clonotype: What it binds is unknown.

Sequencing was performed on blood. This chain joins TRBV5-1 and TRBJ1-6; D gene ambiguous. This clonotype was obtained from a man aged 25-45 years with Graves' hyperthyroidism that later progressed to Graves' ophthalmopathy. This chain's CDR3 is CASRDQFRTENSPLHF. In DNA, the CDR3 is TGCGCCAGCAGAGACCAATTCAGGACGGAAAATTCACCCCTCCACTTT.